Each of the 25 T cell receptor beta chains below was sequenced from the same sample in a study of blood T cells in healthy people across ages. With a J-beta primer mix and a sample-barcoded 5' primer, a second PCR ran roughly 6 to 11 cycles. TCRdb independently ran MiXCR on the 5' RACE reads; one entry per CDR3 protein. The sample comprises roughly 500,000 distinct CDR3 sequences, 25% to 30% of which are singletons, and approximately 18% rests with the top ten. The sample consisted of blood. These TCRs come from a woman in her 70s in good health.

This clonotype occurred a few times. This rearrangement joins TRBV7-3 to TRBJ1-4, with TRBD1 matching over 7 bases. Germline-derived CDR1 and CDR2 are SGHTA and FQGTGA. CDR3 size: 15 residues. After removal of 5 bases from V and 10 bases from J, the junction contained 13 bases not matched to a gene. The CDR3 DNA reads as TGTGCCAGCAGCATAGAGGAGGGGGCGACTCCAAAACTGTTTTTT. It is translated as CASSIEEGATPKLFF.

The CDR3 DNA reads as TGTGCCAGCAGCGTAGAGGGAACCCAGTACTTC. Translation gives CASSVEGTQYF. This sequence joins TRBV9 and TRBJ2-1; no definite D call. Gene TRBJ2-5 matches the end of the DNA better, so the J call may be wrong. Germline V gives CDR1 SGDLS, CDR2 YYNGEE. The CDR3 is 11 residues long.

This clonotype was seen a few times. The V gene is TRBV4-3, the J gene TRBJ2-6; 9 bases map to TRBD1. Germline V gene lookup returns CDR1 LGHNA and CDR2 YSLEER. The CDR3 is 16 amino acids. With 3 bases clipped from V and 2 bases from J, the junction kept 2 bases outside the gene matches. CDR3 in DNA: TGCGCCAGCAGCCATCGGGACAGGGCTGGGGCCAACGTCCTGACTTTC. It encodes CASSHRDRAGANVLTF.

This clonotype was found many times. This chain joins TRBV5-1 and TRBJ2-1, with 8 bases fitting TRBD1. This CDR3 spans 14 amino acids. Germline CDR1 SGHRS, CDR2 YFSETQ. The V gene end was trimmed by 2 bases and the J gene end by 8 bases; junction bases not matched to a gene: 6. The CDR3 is CASSLGQGWDEQFF. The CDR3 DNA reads TGCGCCAGCAGCTTAGGACAGGGCTGGGATGAGCAGTTCTTC.

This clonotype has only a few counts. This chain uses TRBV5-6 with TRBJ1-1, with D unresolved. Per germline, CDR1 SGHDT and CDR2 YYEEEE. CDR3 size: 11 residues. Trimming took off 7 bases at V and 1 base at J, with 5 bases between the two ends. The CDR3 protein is CASGENTEAFF. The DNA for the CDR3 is TGTGCCAGCGGGGAGAACACTGAAGCTTTCTTT. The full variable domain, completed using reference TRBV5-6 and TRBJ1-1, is DAGVTQSPTHLIKTRGQQVTLRCSPKSGHDTVSWYQQALGQGPQFIFQYYEEEERQRGNFPDRFSGHQFPNYSSELNVNALLLGDSALYLCASGENTEAFFGQGTRLTVV.

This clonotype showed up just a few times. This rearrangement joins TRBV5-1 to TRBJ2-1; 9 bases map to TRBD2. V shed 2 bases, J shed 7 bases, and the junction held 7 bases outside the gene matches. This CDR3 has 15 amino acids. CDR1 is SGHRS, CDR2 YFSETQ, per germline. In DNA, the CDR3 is TGCGCCAGCAGCTTTGCGCGGGGGGGCCGGAATGAGCAGTTCTTC. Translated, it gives CASSFARGGRNEQFF.

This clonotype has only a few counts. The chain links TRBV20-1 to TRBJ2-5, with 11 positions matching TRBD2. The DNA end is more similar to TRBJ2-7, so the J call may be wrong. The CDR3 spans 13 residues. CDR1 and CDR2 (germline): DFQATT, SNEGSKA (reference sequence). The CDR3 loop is CSAVAGGPREQYF. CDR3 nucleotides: TGCAGTGCAGTAGCGGGGGGGCCTCGCGAGCAGTACTTC.

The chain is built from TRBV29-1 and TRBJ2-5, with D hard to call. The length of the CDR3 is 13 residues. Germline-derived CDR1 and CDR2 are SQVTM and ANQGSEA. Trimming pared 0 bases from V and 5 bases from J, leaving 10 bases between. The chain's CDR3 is CSVEDQYRETQYF. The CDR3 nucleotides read TGCAGCGTTGAAGATCAATACCGGGAGACCCAGTACTTC.

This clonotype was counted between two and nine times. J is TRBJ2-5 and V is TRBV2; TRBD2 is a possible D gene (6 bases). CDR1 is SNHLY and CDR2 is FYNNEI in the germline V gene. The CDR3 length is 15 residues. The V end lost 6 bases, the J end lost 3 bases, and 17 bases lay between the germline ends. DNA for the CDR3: TGTGCCAGCAGCACAGGAAGTGGCGGGGAAGAGACCCAGTACTTC. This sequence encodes CASSTGSGGEETQYF.

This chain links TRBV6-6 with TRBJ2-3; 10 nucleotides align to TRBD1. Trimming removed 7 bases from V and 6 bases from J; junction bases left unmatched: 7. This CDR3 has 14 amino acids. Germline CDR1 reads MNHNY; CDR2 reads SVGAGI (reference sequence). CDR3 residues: CASTIGQGEDTQYF. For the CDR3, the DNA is TGTGCCAGCACCATCGGACAGGGGGAGGATACGCAGTATTTT.

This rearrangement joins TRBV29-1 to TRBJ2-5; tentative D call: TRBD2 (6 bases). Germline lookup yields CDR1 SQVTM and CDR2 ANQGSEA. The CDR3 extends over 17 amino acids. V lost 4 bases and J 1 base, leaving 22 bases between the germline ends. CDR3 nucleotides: TGCAGCGTTGGAAGGCGACCAGAGCGGGTCTCCCAAGAGACCCAGTACTTC. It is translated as CSVGRRPERVSQETQYF.

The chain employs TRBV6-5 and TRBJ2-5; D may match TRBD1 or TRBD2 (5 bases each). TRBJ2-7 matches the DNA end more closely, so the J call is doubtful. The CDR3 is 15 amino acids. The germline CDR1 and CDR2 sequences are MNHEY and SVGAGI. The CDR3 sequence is CASSQVGDAGYEQYF. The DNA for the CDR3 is TGTGCCAGCAGTCAAGTTGGGGACGCCGGTTACGAGCAGTACTTC.

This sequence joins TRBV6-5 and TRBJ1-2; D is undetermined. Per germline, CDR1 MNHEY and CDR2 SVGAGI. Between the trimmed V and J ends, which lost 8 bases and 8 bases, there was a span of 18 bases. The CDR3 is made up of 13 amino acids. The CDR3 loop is CASLGRARGGYTF. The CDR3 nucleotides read TGTGCCAGCCTCGGGCGGGCCCGGGGAGGCTACACCTTC.

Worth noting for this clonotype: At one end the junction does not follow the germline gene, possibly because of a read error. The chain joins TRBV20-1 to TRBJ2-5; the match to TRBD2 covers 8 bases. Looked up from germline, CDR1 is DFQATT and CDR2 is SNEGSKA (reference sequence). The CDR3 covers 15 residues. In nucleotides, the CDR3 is TGCAGTGCTAGAGATCGAATAGCGGGGCAAGGGACCCAGTACTTC. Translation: CSARDRIAGQGTQYF.

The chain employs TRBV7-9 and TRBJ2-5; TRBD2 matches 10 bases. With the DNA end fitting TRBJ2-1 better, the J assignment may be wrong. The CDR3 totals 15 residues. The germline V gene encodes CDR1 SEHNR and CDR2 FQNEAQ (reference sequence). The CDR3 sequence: CASSLVSGRANEQFF. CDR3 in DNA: TGTGCCAGCAGCTTAGTCAGCGGGAGGGCCAATGAGCAGTTCTTC.

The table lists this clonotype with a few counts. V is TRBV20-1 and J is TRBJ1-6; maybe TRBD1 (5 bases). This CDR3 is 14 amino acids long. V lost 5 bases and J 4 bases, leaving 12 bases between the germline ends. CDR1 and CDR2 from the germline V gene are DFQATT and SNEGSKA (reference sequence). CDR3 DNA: TGCAGTGCTCCCCCGGGGGGGTATAATTCACCCCTCCACTTT. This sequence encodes CSAPPGGYNSPLHF.

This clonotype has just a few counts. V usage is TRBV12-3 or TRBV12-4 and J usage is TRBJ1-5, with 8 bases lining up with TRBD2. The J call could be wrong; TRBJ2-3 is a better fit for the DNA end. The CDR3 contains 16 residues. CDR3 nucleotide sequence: TGTGCCAGCAGCCAAACCCTCGGCGGGAGGAATCAGCCCCAGTATTTT. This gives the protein CASSQTLGGRNQPQYF.

The CDR3 loop reads CSAIAELNTEAFF. The CDR3 nucleotides read TGCAGTGCTATCGCGGAGCTAAACACTGAAGCTTTCTTT. The chain couples TRBV20-1 to TRBJ1-1; D uncertain. V lost 4 bases to trimming and J lost 2 bases, with 11 bases between them. The germline V gene encodes CDR1 DFQATT and CDR2 SNEGSKA (reference sequence). There are 13 residues in the CDR3.

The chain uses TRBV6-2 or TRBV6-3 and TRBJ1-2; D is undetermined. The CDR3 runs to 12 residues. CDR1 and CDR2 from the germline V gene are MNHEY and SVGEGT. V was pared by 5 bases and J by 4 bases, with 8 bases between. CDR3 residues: CASSPGSYGYTF. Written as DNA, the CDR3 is TGTGCCAGCAGTCCCGGGAGCTATGGCTACACCTTC.

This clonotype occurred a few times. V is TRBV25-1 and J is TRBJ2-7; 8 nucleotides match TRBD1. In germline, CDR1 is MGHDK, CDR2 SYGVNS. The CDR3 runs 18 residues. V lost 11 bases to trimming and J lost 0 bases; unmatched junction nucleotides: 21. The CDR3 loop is CARACGGSGGESSYEQYF. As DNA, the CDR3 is TGTGCCCGGGCTTGTGGGGGCTCAGGGGGCGAAAGCTCCTACGAGCAGTACTTC.

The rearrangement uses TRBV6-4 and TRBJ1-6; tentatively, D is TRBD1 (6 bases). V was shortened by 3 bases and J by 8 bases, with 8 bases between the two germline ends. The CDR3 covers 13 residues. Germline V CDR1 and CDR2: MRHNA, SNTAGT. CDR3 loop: CASSETGYSPLHF. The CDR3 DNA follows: TGTGCCAGCAGTGAGACAGGTTATTCACCCCTCCACTTT.

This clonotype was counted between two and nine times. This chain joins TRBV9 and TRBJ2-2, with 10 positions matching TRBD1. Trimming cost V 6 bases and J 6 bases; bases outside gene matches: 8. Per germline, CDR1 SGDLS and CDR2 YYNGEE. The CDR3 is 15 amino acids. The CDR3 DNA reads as TGTGCCAGCAAGCGGACAGGGGGTCTCCCCGGGGAGCTGTTTTTT. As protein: CASKRTGGLPGELFF.

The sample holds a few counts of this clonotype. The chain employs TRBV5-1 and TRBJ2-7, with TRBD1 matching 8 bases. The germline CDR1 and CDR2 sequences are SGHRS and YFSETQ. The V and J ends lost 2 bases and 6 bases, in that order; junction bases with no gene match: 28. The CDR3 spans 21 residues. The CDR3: CASSLQPDSGTGTYLGREQYF. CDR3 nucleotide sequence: TGCGCCAGCAGCTTACAACCCGATTCCGGGACAGGTACTTACCTGGGACGCGAGCAGTACTTC.

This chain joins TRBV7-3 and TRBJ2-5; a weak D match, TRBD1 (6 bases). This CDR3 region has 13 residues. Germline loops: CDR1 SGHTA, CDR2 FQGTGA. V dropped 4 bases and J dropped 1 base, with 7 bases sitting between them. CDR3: CASSWDTQETQYF. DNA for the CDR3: TGTGCCAGCAGCTGGGACACCCAAGAGACCCAGTACTTC.

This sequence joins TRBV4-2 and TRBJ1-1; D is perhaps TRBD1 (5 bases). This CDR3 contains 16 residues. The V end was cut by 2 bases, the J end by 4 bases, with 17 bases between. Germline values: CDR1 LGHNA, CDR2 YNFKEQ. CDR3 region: CASSQRIDRPLTEAFF. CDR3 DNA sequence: TGTGCCAGCAGCCAAAGGATCGACAGACCTCTCACTGAAGCTTTCTTT.